The TCR beta chain under discussion was sequenced for a study of T-cell memory formation after mild COVID-19. About the research overall: TCR clusters mostly belonged to single donors. Whole-study findings and limits: Day 37-peaking second-wave clones had unconfirmed SARS-CoV-2 specificity. Memory from before infection featured some responding clones, which suggests cross-reactive memory joined.

This clonotype was observed a few times. Its antigen remains unidentified. CDR1 and CDR2 (germline): MNHEY, SMNVEV (reference sequence). V was cut by 6 bases and J by 5 bases, with 14 bases left in between. This CDR3 has 13 residues. UMIs and sample barcodes were carried by the TCR alpha and TCR beta cDNA libraries that 5'RACE produced using constant-segment primers. TCRdb re-analysed the 5' RACE reads in MiXCR, keeping a single row per CDR3 protein. Among about 240,000 distinct CDR3 sequences, roughly 10% were seen once, and the ten largest hold 22%. The TCR sequence derives from a man aged 18 to 30 who had mild COVID-19 (a few samples of this study predate the infection). Cell type and time point are not known. The chain couples TRBV27 to TRBJ2-7; the D gene is possibly TRBD2 (6 bases). The specimen sequenced was PBMCs or a T cell subset sorted from them (not recorded which). CDR3 DNA sequence: TGTGCCAGCAGCGCATACTCGGGGGACGAGCAGTACTTC. Its translation: CASSAYSGDEQYF.